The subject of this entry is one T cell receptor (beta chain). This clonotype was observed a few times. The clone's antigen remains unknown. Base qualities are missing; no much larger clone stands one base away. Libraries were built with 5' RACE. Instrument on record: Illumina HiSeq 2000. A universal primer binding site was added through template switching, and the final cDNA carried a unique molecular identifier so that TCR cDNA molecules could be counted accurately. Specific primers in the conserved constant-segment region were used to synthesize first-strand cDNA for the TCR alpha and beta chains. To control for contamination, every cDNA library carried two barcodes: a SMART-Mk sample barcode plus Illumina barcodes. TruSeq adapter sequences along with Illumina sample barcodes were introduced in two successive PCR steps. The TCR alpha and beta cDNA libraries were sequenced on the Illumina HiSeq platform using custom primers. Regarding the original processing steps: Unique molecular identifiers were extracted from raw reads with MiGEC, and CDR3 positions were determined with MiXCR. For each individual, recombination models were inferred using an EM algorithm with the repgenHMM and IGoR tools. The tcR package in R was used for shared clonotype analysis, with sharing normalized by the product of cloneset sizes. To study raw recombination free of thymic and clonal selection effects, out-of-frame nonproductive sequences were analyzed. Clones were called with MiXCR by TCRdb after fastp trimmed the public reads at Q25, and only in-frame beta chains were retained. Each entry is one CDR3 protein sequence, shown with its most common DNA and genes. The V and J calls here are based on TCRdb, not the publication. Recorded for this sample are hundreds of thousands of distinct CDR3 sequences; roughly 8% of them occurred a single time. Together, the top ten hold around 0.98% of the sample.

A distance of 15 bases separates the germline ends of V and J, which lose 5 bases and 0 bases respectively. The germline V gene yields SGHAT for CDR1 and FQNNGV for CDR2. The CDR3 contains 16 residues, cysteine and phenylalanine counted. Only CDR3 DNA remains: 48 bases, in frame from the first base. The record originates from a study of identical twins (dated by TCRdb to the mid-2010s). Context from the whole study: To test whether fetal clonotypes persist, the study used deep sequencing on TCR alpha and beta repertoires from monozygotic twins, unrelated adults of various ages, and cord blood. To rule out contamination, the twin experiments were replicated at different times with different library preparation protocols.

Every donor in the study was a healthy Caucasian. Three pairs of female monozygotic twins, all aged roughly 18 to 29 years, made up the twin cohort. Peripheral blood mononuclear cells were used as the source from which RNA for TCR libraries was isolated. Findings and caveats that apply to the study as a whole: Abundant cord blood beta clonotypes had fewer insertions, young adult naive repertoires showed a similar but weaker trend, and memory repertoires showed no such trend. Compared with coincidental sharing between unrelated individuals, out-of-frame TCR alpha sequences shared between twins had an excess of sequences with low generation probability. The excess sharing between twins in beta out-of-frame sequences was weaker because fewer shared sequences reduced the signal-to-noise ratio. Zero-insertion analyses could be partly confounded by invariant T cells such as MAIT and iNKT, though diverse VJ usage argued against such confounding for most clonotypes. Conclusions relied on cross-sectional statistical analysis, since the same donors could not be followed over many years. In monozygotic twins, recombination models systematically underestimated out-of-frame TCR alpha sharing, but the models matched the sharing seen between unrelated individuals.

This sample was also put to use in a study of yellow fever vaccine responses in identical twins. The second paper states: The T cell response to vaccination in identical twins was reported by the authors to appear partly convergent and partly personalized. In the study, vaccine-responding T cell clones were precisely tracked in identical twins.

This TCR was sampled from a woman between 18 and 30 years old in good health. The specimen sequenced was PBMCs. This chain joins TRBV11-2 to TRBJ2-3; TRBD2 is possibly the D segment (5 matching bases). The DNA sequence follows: TGTGCCAGCAGCCTGGCGAGGGCTACTAGCACAGATACGCAGTATTTT. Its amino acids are CASSLARATSTDTQYF.